The source of this T cell receptor (beta chain) is a study of cytomegalovirus exposure and HLA in healthy donors. Unrecorded immune exposures were likely, despite nominal health at sampling. The CDR3 is made up of 15 amino acids. V was shortened by 1 base and J by 8 bases, with 17 bases between the two germline ends. CDR1 is MDHEN, CDR2 SYDVKM, per germline. Researchers ran the PCR with 60 Vbeta and 13 Jbeta primers. As originally analysed: As a later analysis found, there were approximately 80 million unique TCR beta chains, of which roughly 11 million were shared. TCRdb's table, derived via immunoSEQ multiplex PCR, lists solely in-frame clones and lacks some. V, J and clone size reflect that table, while D and trimming were determined from the DNA. The table includes 150,000 to 200,000 clones, about 63% detected once.

J is TRBJ1-2 and V is TRBV28; D unclear. This TCR came from a woman in her thirties or forties in good health and CMV-seropositive. Sequencing was done on a sample of PBMCs. DNA for the CDR3: TGTGCCAGCAGTTTATTTGAACGGAGAGGCGCAGGCTACACCTTC. This gives the protein CASSLFERRGAGYTF.